This T cell receptor (beta chain) was retrieved from a study of T cells in Graves' hyperthyroidism and ophthalmopathy. Together with thyroid ultrasound, orbital computed tomography, serum thyroxine and TRAb, clinical symptoms were used for diagnoses. RNA transcripts served as the template for amplifying TCR beta CDR3 regions. The primer set for the first-round RT-PCR of the TCR CDR3 was HTBI. Via MiXCR, TCRdb re-called the multiplex PCR reads, giving one row per CDR3 protein. The sample yields some 350,000 distinct CDR3 sequences, approximately 19% seen once. V lost 5 bases to trimming and J lost 7 bases, with 14 bases between them. The CDR3 sequence is 13 residues long. CDR1 is SGHTA and CDR2 is FQGNSA in the germline V gene. This clonotype was counted ten times or more.

The chain joins TRBV7-2 to TRBJ1-2; tentatively, D is TRBD1 (5 bases). This TCR was recovered from a woman younger than 30 with Graves' hyperthyroidism. Sample: blood. Here the CDR3 reads CASSPTRQRGYTF. CDR3 DNA sequence: TGTGCCAGCAGCCCGACGAGACAGCGTGGCTACACCTTC. The variable domain in full, with the rest retrieved from reference TRBV7-2 and TRBJ1-2, is GAGVSQSPSNKVTEKGKDVELRCDPISGHTALYWYRQSLGQGLEFLIYFQGNSAPDKSGLPSDRFSAERTGGSVSTLTIQRTQQEDSAVYLCASSPTRQRGYTFGSGTRLTVV.